This T cell receptor (beta chain) is from a study of cytomegalovirus exposure and HLA in healthy donors. Whole-study context: Of several hundred genotyped donors, about 80% grouped in the Caucasian-associated ancestry cluster.

Trimming removed 5 bases at V and 0 bases at J, with 8 bases between. This CDR3 spans 13 amino acids. Per germline, CDR1 LNHDA and CDR2 SQIVND (reference sequence). Each donor was nominally healthy when sampled (though unrecorded immune exposures were likely). Primers: 60 Vbeta forward and 13 Jbeta reverse. Method: immunoSEQ multiplex PCR; TCRdb's copy keeps in-frame clones and lacks some. The sample yields about 150,000 clones, roughly 80% seen once. Sequenced material: PBMCs. The chain combines TRBV19 with TRBJ2-7; D ambiguous. This clonotype was sampled from a woman aged 40 to 50 in good health and CMV-seronegative. In DNA form, the CDR3 reads TGTGCCAGTAGTCAGGCCCCCTCCTACGAGCAGTACTTC. Translation: CASSQAPSYEQYF.